This T cell receptor beta chain was observed in a study of blood T cell repertoires in COVID-19. As for the study in general: The United States, Italy and Spain provided the acute and convalescent COVID-19 samples. Sources were T cells, B-cell-depleted T cells, or PBMCs; the material itself was cDNA or gDNA.

Per the original methods: Nucleated cell number was recorded as an estimate derived from reference gene primer amplification. This table comes from immunoSEQ multiplex PCR, and its TCRdb copy is limited to in-frame clones, with some not included. The V and J calls and the clone size are those of that table, but D and trimming were determined from the DNA. The sample contains over 130,000 clones, approximately 80% of which appear only once. This clone was seen a single time. This CDR3 is 13 amino acids long. Looked up from germline, CDR1 is MNHNY and CDR2 is SVGAGI (reference sequence). Trimming took off 2 bases at V and 0 bases at J, with 3 bases between the two ends.

The source is a man aged 50-60 years with acute or convalescent COVID-19. This chain joins TRBV6-6 and TRBJ2-3; D call uncertain. What was sequenced was peripheral blood. The CDR3 DNA follows: TGTGCCAGCAGTTACCGGAGCACAGATACGCAGTATTTT. Amino acids: CASSYRSTDTQYF.